Listed here are 6 T cell receptor beta chains from one sample, sequenced in a study of T cells after yellow fever vaccination. TCRdb itself ran the 5' RACE reads through MiXCR, one entry per CDR3 protein. The sample has a few hundred thousand distinct CDR3 sequences, 6.8% seen once. The material was PBMCs, obtained about 49 days after the first yellow fever vaccination. The receptor source for this set is a man between 18 and 35 years old who received the YFV17D yellow fever vaccine.

CDR3 in DNA: TGTGCCAGCAGCTTCGAGGGTGTGACAGGTCAAGAGACCCAGTACTTC. This sequence encodes CASSFEGVTGQETQYF. The chain carries TRBV7-2 and TRBJ2-5; D may be TRBD1 (6 bases). V lost 3 bases, J lost 2 bases, and 16 bases lay in between. CDR1 and CDR2 (germline): SGHTA, FQGNSA. This CDR3 comprises 16 residues.

This clonotype was observed a few times. This chain uses TRBV6-1 with TRBJ2-6; D call uncertain. The CDR3 is 15 amino acids. V lost 6 bases and J 0 bases, leaving 9 bases between the germline ends. Per the germline V gene, CDR1 is MNHNS and CDR2 is SASEGT. CDR3 region: CASRPISSGANVLTF. Here the CDR3 DNA reads TGTGCCAGCAGGCCTATAAGCTCTGGGGCCAACGTCCTGACTTTC.

The chain uses TRBV7-9 and TRBJ2-7, with a weak D call TRBD2 (6 bases). This CDR3 has 14 amino acids. V was cut by 2 bases and J by 6 bases, with 14 bases left in between. Germline CDR1 SEHNR, CDR2 FQNEAQ (reference sequence). The CDR3 DNA is TGTGCCAGCAGCTTATTCTCGGGGGAGGTCGAGCAGTACTTC. Residues: CASSLFSGEVEQYF.

This clonotype occurred a few times. This sequence joins TRBV11-3 and TRBJ2-1; perhaps D is TRBD1 or TRBD2 (5 bases each). This CDR3 is built from 13 residues. V was cut by 8 bases and J by 1 base, with 9 bases left in between. Germline V gives CDR1 SGHNT, CDR2 YENEEA. The CDR3 loop is CASGTESYNEQFF. Written as DNA, the CDR3 is TGTGCCAGCGGGACCGAGTCCTACAATGAGCAGTTCTTC.

This clonotype was detected many times. This chain connects TRBV4-1 to TRBJ2-7, with D possibly being TRBD2 (6 bases). CDR3 length: 18 residues. In germline, CDR1 is MGHRA, CDR2 YSYEKL. Deletions cut 2 bases from V and 3 bases from J, with 23 bases between. As DNA, the CDR3 is TGCGCCAGCAGCCAAATCGATATGGGACTCACTAAGAACTACGAGCAGTACTTC. This gives the protein CASSQIDMGLTKNYEQYF.

The rearrangement uses TRBV24-1 and TRBJ2-1; 9 bases are a match to TRBD1. CDR3 length: 15 amino acids. Germline trimming cut 3 bases from V and 8 bases from J; bases unmatched to any gene: 7. Germline V CDR1 and CDR2: KGHDR, SFDVKD. The CDR3 coding sequence is TGTGCCACCAGTGATCCGGGACAGGGTATGGATGAGCAGTTCTTC. It yields the protein CATSDPGQGMDEQFF.